This TCR beta chain was recorded in a study of regulatory T cells in long-lasting Graves disease. On the study more broadly: Antithyroid drugs had been taken by newly diagnosed Graves' patients for under 3 months.

Study-level findings and limits: Patients with persistent Graves' had lower TCR diversity than newly diagnosed patients. The analysis examined peripheral blood only and excluded thyroid tissue.

Time point noted: newly diagnosed GD, antithyroid drugs for less than 3 months. After RNA was extracted from PBMCs, the TCR library was made from it. The CDR3 contains 15 residues. The germline V gene encodes CDR1 DFQATT and CDR2 SNEGSKA (reference sequence). V lost 0 bases and J lost 2, with 12 bases in between. Combining iRepertoire HTBI primers with Arm-PCR of CDR3 regions, the authors built TCR beta libraries. TCRdb reanalysed the multiplex PCR reads using MiXCR and keeps one entry per CDR3 protein. The repertoire holds approximately 300,000 distinct CDR3 sequences, 15% to 20% seen once, with less than 45% in the top ten. Concerning this clonotype: Its antigen remains unknown.

The input for sequencing was peripheral blood mononuclear cells (PBMCs), taken at new diagnosis, from a patient treated with antithyroid drugs. The chain uses TRBV20-1 and TRBJ2-3; a weak D match, TRBD2 (6 bases). The clonotype was recovered from a female donor with Graves disease. The DNA of the CDR3 is TGCAGTGCTAGAGACCGTAGCGGCTTCACAGATACGCAGTATTTT. Its protein product is CSARDRSGFTDTQYF.